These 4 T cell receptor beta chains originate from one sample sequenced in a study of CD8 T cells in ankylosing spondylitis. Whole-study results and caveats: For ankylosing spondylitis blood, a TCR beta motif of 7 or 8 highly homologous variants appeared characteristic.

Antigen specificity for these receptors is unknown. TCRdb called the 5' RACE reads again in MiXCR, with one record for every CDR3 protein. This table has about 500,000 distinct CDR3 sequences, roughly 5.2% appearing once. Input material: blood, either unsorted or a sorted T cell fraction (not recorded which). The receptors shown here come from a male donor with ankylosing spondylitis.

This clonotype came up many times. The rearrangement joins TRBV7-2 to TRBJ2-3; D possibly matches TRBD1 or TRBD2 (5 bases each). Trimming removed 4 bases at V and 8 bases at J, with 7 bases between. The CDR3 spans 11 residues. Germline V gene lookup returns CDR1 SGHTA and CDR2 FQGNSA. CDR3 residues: CASSYGGTQYF. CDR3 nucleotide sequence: TGTGCCAGCAGCTATGGGGGTACGCAGTATTTT.

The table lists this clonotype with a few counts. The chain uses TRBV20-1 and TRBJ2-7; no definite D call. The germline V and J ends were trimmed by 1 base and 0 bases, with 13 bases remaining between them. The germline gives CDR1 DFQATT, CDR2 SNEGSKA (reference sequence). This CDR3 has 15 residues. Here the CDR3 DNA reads TGCAGTGCTAGAGTTTGGGCTGCTAGCTCCTACGAGCAGTACTTC. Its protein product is CSARVWAASSYEQYF.

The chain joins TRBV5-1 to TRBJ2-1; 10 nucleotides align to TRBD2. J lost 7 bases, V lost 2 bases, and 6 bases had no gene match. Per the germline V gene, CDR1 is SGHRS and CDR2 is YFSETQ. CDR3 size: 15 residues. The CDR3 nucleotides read TGCGCCAGCAGCTTCCCCGGGACTAGCGAGAATGAGCAGTTCTTC. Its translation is CASSFPGTSENEQFF. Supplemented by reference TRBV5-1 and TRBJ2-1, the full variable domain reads KAGVTQTPRYLIKTRGQQVTLSCSPISGHRSVSWYQQTPGQGLQFLFEYFSETQRNKGNFPGRFSGRQFSNSRSEMNVSTLELGDSALYLCASSFPGTSENEQFFGPGTRLTVL.

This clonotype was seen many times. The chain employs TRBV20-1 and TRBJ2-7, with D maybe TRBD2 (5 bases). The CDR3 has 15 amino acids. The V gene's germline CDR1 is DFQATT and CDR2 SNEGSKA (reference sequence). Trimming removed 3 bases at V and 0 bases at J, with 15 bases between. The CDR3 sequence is CSARGSAESSYEQYF. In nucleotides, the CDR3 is TGCAGTGCTAGGGGGTCAGCGGAGAGCTCCTACGAGCAGTACTTC.